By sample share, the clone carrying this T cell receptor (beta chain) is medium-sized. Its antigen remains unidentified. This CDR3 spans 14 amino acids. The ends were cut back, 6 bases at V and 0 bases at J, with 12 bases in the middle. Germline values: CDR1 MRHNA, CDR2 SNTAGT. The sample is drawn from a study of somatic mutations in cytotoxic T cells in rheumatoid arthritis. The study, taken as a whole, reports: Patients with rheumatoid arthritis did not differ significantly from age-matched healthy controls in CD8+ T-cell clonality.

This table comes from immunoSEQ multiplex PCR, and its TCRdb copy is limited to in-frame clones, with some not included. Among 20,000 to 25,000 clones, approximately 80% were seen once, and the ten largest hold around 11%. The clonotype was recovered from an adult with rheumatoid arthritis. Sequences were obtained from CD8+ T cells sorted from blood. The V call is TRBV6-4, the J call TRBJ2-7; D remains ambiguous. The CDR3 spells CASSSGPSSYEQYF. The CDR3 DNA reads TGTGCCAGCAGCTCCGGGCCGAGCTCCTACGAGCAGTACTTC.